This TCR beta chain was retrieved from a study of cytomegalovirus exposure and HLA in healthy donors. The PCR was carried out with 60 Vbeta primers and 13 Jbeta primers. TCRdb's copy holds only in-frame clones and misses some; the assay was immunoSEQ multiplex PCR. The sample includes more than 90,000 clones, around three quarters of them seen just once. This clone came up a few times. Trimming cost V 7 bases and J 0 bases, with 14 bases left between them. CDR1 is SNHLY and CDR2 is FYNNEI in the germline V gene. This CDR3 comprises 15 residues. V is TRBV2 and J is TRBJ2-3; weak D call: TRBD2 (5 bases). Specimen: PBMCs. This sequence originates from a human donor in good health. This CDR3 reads CASTLAGVSTDTQYF. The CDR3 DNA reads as TGTGCCAGCACCCTGGCCGGGGTAAGCACAGATACGCAGTATTTT.